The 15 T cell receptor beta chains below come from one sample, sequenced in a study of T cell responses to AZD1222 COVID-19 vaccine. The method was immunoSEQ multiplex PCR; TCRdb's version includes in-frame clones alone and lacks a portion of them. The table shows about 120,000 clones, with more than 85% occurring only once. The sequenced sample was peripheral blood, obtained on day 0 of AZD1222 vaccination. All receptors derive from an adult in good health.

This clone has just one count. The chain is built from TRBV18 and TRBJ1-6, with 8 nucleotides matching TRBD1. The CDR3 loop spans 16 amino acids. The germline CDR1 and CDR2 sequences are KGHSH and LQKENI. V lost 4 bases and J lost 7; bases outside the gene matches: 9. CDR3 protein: CASSRGQAAGNSPLHF. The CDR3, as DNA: TGTGCCAGCTCACGGGGACAGGCCGCAGGGAATTCACCCCTCCACTTT.

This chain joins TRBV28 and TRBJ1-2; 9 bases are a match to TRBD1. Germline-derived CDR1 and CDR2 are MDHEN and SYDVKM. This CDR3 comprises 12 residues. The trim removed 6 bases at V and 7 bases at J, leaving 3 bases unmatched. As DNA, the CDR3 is TGTGCCAGCAGCCTGACAGGGGGTGGCTACACCTTC. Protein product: CASSLTGGGYTF.

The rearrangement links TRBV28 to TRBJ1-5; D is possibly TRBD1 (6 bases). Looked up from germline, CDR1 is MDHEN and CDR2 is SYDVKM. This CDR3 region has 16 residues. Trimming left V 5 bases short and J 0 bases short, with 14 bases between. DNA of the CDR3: TGTGCCAGCAGTCAAGGAGGGGGATATAGCAATCAGCCCCAGCATTTT. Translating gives CASSQGGGYSNQPQHF.

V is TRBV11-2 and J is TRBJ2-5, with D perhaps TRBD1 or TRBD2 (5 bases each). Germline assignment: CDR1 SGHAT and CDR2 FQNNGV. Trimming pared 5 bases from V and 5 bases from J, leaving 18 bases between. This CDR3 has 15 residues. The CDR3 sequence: CASSPIGTKGETQYF. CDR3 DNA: TGTGCCAGCAGCCCAATTGGGACCAAAGGGGAGACCCAGTACTTC.

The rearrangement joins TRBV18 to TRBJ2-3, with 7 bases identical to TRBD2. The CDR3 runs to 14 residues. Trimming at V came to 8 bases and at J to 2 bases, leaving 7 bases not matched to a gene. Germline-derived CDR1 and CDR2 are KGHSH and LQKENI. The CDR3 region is CASTASGPTDTQYF. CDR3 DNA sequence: TGTGCCAGCACCGCTAGCGGCCCCACAGATACGCAGTATTTT. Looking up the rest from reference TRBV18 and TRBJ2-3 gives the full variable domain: NAGVMQNPRHLVRRRGQEARLRCSPMKGHSHVYWYRQLPEEGLKFMVYLQKENIIDESGMPKERFSAEFPKEGPSILRIQQVVRGDSAAYFCASTASGPTDTQYFGPGTRLTVL.

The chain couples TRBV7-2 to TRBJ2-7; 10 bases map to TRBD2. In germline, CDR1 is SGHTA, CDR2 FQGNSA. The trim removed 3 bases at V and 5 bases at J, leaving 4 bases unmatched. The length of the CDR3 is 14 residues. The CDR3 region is CASSLGLAFNEQYF. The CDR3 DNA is TGTGCCAGCAGCTTGGGACTAGCGTTCAACGAGCAGTACTTC.

CDR3 sequence: CASSLTSGKGVTQYF. Here the CDR3 DNA reads TGTGCCAGCAGCTTGACTAGCGGGAAGGGGGTTACGCAGTATTTT. The rearrangement uses TRBV7-9 and TRBJ2-3; 11 nucleotides line up with TRBD2. From germline, CDR1 is SEHNR and CDR2 FQNEAQ (reference sequence). The ends lost 3 bases at V and 8 bases at J; junction bases unmatched: 7. The CDR3 totals 15 residues.

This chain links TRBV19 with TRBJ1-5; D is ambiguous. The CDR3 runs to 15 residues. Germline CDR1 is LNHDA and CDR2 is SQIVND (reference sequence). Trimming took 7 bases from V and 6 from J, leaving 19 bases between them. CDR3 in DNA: TGTGCCAGTACCTCGGACTCGGGGTTTCCTCAGCCCCAGCATTTT. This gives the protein CASTSDSGFPQPQHF.

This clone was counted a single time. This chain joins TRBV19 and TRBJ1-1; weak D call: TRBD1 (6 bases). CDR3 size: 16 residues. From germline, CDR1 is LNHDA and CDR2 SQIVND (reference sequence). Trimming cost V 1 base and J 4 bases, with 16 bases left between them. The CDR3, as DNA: TGTGCCAGTAGTATAGGGTTCGGCAGGGGCGGCACTGAAGCTTTCTTT. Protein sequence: CASSIGFGRGGTEAFF.

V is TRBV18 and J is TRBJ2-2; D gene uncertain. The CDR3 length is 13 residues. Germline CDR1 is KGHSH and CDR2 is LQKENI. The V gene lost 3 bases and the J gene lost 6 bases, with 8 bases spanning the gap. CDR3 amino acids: CASSPDRSGELFF. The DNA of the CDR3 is TGTGCCAGCTCACCGGATCGGTCCGGGGAGCTGTTTTTT. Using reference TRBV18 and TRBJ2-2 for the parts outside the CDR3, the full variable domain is NAGVMQNPRHLVRRRGQEARLRCSPMKGHSHVYWYRQLPEEGLKFMVYLQKENIIDESGMPKERFSAEFPKEGPSILRIQQVVRGDSAAYFCASSPDRSGELFFGEGSRLTVL.

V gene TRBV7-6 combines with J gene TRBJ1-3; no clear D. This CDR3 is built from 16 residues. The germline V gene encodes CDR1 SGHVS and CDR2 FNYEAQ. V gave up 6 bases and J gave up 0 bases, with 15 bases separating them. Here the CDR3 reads CASRLPSGNSGNTIYF. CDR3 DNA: TGTGCCAGCAGATTGCCCTCGGGTAACTCTGGAAACACCATATATTTT.

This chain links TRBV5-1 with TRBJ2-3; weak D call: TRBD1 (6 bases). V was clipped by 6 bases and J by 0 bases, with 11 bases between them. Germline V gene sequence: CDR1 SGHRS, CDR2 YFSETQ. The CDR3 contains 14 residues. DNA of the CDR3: TGCGCCAGCACCTCAGGACAGAGCACAGATACGCAGTATTTT. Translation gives CASTSGQSTDTQYF.

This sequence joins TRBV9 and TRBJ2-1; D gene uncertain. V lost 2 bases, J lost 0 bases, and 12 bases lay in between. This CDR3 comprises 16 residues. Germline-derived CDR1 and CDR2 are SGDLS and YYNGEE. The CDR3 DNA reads TGTGCCAGCAGCGTGCTAGGCGGTAGCTCCTACAATGAGCAGTTCTTC. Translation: CASSVLGGSSYNEQFF.

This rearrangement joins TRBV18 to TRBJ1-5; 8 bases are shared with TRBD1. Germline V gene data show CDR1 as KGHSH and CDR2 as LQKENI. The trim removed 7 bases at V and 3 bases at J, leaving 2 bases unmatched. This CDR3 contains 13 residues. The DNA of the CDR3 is TGTGCCAGCTGGACAGGGCTCAATCAGCCCCAGCATTTT. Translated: CASWTGLNQPQHF.

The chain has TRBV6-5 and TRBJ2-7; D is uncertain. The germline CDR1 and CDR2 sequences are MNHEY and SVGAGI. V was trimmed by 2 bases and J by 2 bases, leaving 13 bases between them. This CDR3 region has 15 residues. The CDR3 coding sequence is TGTGCCAGCAGTTACGCCTGGAACGACCCCTACGAGCAGTACTTC. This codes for CASSYAWNDPYEQYF.